These 17 T cell receptor beta chains came from one sample sequenced in a study of siplizumab effects on memory and regulatory T cells. Assay: immunoSEQ multiplex PCR; the TCRdb copy retains only in-frame clones and omits some. The data contain over 100,000 clones, 93% of them singletons. Sequenced material: non-Treg CD4+ T cells sorted from blood. Receptors were obtained from a human donor in good health.

This clone was observed a single time. V is TRBV30 and J is TRBJ2-3; D is unresolved. Trimming took 3 bases from V and 0 from J, leaving 10 bases between them. Looked up from germline, CDR1 is GTSNPN and CDR2 is SVGIG (reference sequence). CDR3 length equals 14 residues. CDR3 nucleotides: TGTGCCTGGAGAACTGTAACTAGCACAGATACGCAGTATTTT. It is translated as CAWRTVTSTDTQYF.

To note about this clone: This CDR3 is also generated by other DNA sequences in the sample. The chain is built from TRBV7-2 and TRBJ2-3; no firm D call. V was cut by 0 bases and J by 1 base, with 5 bases left in between. The V gene's germline CDR1 is SGHTA and CDR2 FQGNSA. This CDR3 has 14 amino acids. The CDR3 here is CASSLAGGTDTQYF. The CDR3 DNA sequence: TGTGCCAGCAGCTTAGCGGGTGGCACAGATACGCAGTATTTT.

This clone was detected only a few times. The gene calls are TRBV5-6 and TRBJ1-2; TRBD1 matches at 9 bases. Trimming cost V 6 bases and J 2 bases; bases outside gene matches: 2. Germline CDR1 SGHDT, CDR2 YYEEEE. The CDR3 length is 13 residues. This CDR3 is CASNRGLNYGYTF. In DNA form, the CDR3 reads TGTGCCAGCAACAGGGGGCTCAACTATGGCTACACCTTC.

This chain links TRBV6-5 with TRBJ2-2; unclear D gene. This CDR3 spans 14 amino acids. The V end lost 5 bases, the J end lost 1 base, and 8 bases lay between the germline ends. The germline CDR1 and CDR2 sequences are MNHEY and SVGAGI. CDR3 nucleotides: TGTGCCAGCAGTGCGCCGGTGAACACCGGGGAGCTGTTTTTT. Protein product: CASSAPVNTGELFF.

DNA of the CDR3: TGTGCCAGTAGTTCCGGGACTACCCAAGAGACCCAGTACTTC. Translated, it gives CASSSGTTQETQYF. The V and J genes are TRBV19 and TRBJ2-5; 7 bases map to TRBD2. CDR3 size: 14 residues. Germline CDR1 is LNHDA and CDR2 is SQIVND (reference sequence). V lost 5 bases and J lost 1; bases outside the gene matches: 4.

The chain couples TRBV19 to TRBJ2-5, with 10 nucleotides matching TRBD2. Trimming cost V 7 bases and J 4 bases; bases outside gene matches: 3. Germline loops: CDR1 LNHDA, CDR2 SQIVND (reference sequence). The CDR3 length is 13 residues. The DNA for the CDR3 is TGTGCCAGTACAGCGGGGGGGCCAGAGACCCAGTACTTC. It yields the protein CASTAGGPETQYF.

This rearrangement joins TRBV9 to TRBJ2-1, with TRBD2 matching 10 bases. The CDR3 spans 17 residues. Per the germline V gene, CDR1 is SGDLS and CDR2 is YYNGEE. V dropped 0 bases and J dropped 6; count of bases not matched to a gene: 9. CDR3 residues: CASSVVGASGGVNEQFF. The CDR3 nucleotides read TGTGCCAGCAGCGTAGTTGGTGCTAGCGGGGGTGTCAATGAGCAGTTCTTC.

V gene TRBV6-1 combines with J gene TRBJ2-7; possible D gene TRBD1, 6 bases. The CDR3 totals 13 residues. Germline loops: CDR1 MNHNS, CDR2 SASEGT. Trimming stripped 7 bases from V and 2 bases from J, with 12 bases between. CDR3 sequence reads: CASKGDGTYEQYF. CDR3 in DNA: TGTGCCAGCAAGGGGGACGGAACCTACGAGCAGTACTTC.

This clone was recorded many times. This sequence joins TRBV28 and TRBJ1-1, with a weak D call TRBD1 (5 bases). This CDR3 spans 16 amino acids. Germline V gives CDR1 MDHEN, CDR2 SYDVKM. V was pared by 2 bases and J by 2 bases, with 15 bases between. CDR3 sequence reads: CASSLDWGGSNTEAFF. DNA for the CDR3: TGTGCCAGCAGTTTAGACTGGGGGGGATCTAACACTGAAGCTTTCTTT. The full variable domain, in which reference TRBV28 and TRBJ1-1 provide the parts outside the CDR3, is DVKVTQSSRYLVKRTGEKVFLECVQDMDHENMFWYRQDPGLGLRLIYFSYDVKMKEKGDIPEGYSVSREKKERFSLILESASTNQTSMYLCASSLDWGGSNTEAFFGQGTRLTVV.

The chain recombines TRBV6-5 with TRBJ1-6; the D is unclear. The germline V gene encodes CDR1 MNHEY and CDR2 SVGAGI. The germline V and J ends were trimmed by 2 bases and 9 bases, with 11 bases remaining between them. There are 14 residues in the CDR3. The CDR3, as DNA: TGTGCCAGCAGTTACGATCGGTGGGTTTCACCCCTCCACTTT. Its protein is CASSYDRWVSPLHF.

The rearrangement links TRBV7-6 to TRBJ2-7, with 7 bases aligning to TRBD1. From germline, CDR1 is SGHVS and CDR2 FNYEAQ. This CDR3 is built from 15 residues. The V gene end was trimmed by 4 bases and the J gene end by 2 bases; junction bases not matched to a gene: 8. The CDR3 spells CASSSGTVTTYEQYF. For the CDR3, the DNA is TGTGCCAGCAGCTCCGGGACAGTGACAACCTACGAGCAGTACTTC. Supplemented by reference TRBV7-6 and TRBJ2-7, the full variable domain reads GAGVSQSPRYKVTKRGQDVALRCDPISGHVSLYWYRQALGQGPEFLTYFNYEAQQDKSGLPNDRFSAERPEGSISTLTIQRTEQRDSAMYRCASSSGTVTTYEQYFGPGTRLTVT.

This rearrangement joins TRBV19 to TRBJ1-6, with D tentatively TRBD1 (5 bases). V was cut by 5 bases and J by 7 bases, with 12 bases left in between. Germline CDR1 is LNHDA and CDR2 is SQIVND (reference sequence). The CDR3 extends over 14 amino acids. CDR3 residues: CASSWPRENSPLHF. The CDR3 DNA is TGTGCCAGTAGTTGGCCCAGGGAGAATTCACCCCTCCACTTT.

The genes are TRBV9 and TRBJ1-1; possible D gene TRBD1, 5 bases. V was shortened by 2 bases and J by 3 bases, with 17 bases between the two germline ends. Germline V lookup: CDR1 SGDLS, CDR2 YYNGEE. The CDR3 consists of 16 residues. In nucleotides, the CDR3 is TGTGCCAGCAGCGTCCATGGGTACGGGGCTGACACTGAAGCTTTCTTT. Amino acid sequence: CASSVHGYGADTEAFF.

This clone was observed once. The chain combines TRBV7-2 with TRBJ1-2, with D perhaps matching TRBD1 (5 bases). Trimming removed 2 bases at V and 4 bases at J, with 17 bases between. The germline CDR1 and CDR2 sequences are SGHTA and FQGNSA. The CDR3 runs to 16 residues. CDR3 region: CASSLKGTDFAYGYTF. DNA for the CDR3: TGTGCCAGCAGCTTAAAGGGGACGGATTTCGCCTATGGCTACACCTTC.

The V call is TRBV28, the J call TRBJ1-5; 9 positions agree with TRBD1. From germline, CDR1 is MDHEN and CDR2 SYDVKM. The V and J ends lost 5 bases and 7 bases, in that order; junction bases with no gene match: 9. The CDR3 runs 15 residues. In nucleotides, the CDR3 is TGTGCCAGCAGTACCTACAGGGGGCAGGGACAGCCCCAGCATTTT. Translating it yields CASSTYRGQGQPQHF.

In this sample, this clone turned up a few times. The rearrangement links TRBV5-1 to TRBJ1-1, with no clear D. V lost 3 bases, J lost 4 bases, and 13 bases lay in between. CDR1 and CDR2 from the germline V gene are SGHRS and YFSETQ. The CDR3 covers 14 residues. CDR3 in amino acids: CASSSIAGGTEAFF. DNA of the CDR3: TGCGCCAGCAGCTCTATAGCGGGAGGCACTGAAGCTTTCTTT.

The chain joins TRBV7-3 to TRBJ1-2; no firm D call. This CDR3 comprises 13 residues. Per the germline V gene, CDR1 is SGHTA and CDR2 is FQGTGA. Deletions cut 5 bases from V and 2 bases from J, with 9 bases between. The CDR3: CASSPLQNYGYTF. For the CDR3, the DNA is TGTGCCAGCAGCCCCCTTCAGAACTATGGCTACACCTTC. Combining the CDR3 with reference TRBV7-3 and TRBJ1-2 gives the whole variable domain GAGVSQTPSNKVTEKGKYVELRCDPISGHTALYWYRQSLGQGPEFLIYFQGTGAADDSGLPNDRFFAVRPEGSVSTLKIQRTERGDSAVYLCASSPLQNYGYTFGSGTRLTVV.